Listed below are T cell receptor beta chains from one sample, sequenced in a study of response to subunit inactivated influenza vaccine. TCRdb reanalysed the RT-PCR reads using MiXCR and keeps one entry per CDR3 protein. The table includes under 200,000 distinct CDR3 sequences, 11% detected once. This material consisted of non-naive T cells sorted from PBMCs, taken roughly 45 days after vaccination. The receptors shown here come from a man aged 50 to 60 who received an inactivated influenza vaccine. Each CDR3 is given without its conserved first and last residue.

TRBJ2-5 | TRBV7-2 | ASSLGRRETQY
TRBJ1-1 | TRBV5-1 | ASSLRQGRNEAF
TRBJ1-4 | TRBV6-6 | ASQGNEKLF
TRBJ2-1 | TRBV12-3/TRBV12-4 | ASRFEGQGGDEQF
TRBJ2-7 | TRBV3-1 | ASSQIKAGTEQY
TRBJ2-3 | TRBV5-1 | ASSPRMTGVFADTQY
TRBJ1-2 | TRBV29-1 | SAQEGPNYGYT
TRBJ2-7 | TRBV6-2/TRBV6-3 | ASVRAPFWEQY
TRBJ1-5 | TRBV30 | AWSEGGQPQH
TRBJ1-1 | TRBV3-1 | ASSQAQIGEAF
TRBJ1-4 | TRBV7-8 | ASSPPNDRGLEKLF
TRBJ2-3 | TRBV9 | ASSVSFRWSGAPTDTQY
TRBJ1-2 | TRBV5-1 | ASRIDRGLGYT
TRBJ2-2 | TRBV9 | ASSLRTSGTLYANTGELF
TRBJ1-2 | TRBV4-1 | ASSPLGSGYGYGYT
TRBJ2-7 | TRBV10-3 | AISEMDRTYEQY
TRBJ2-7 | TRBV25-1 | ASTSQGYYEQY
TRBJ1-2 | TRBV4-2 | ASSQAGVSNYGYT
TRBJ1-5 | TRBV25-1 | ASSAPGANQPQH
TRBJ1-6 | TRBV18 | ASSPGVGANSPLH
TRBJ2-2 | TRBV7-2 | ASRQNTGELF
TRBJ2-3 | TRBV5-5 | ASSRAGSDTQY
TRBJ2-3 | TRBV7-9 | ASSRPRRGVFTDTQY
TRBJ2-5 | TRBV3-1 | ASSQDLARGDVQETQY
TRBJ1-6 | TRBV4-3 | ASSQGENRGSPLH
TRBJ2-5 | TRBV7-9 | ASSSGPGNQETQY
TRBJ1-2 | TRBV7-2 | ASSSVRIKSGGYT
TRBJ1-4 | TRBV20-1 | SARDHRGHEKLF
TRBJ1-1 | TRBV29-1 | SVEGTVTEAF
TRBJ2-3 | TRBV12-3/TRBV12-4 | ASSPPGGGAPDTQY
TRBJ1-4 | TRBV28 | ASRPDRGEGEKLF
TRBJ2-1 | TRBV20-1 | RARGLALDEQF
TRBJ2-1 | TRBV29-1 | SISSGTEQF
TRBJ1-1 | TRBV5-5 | ASSLVTGGTNTEAF
TRBJ1-4 | TRBV3-1 | ASSQAIGTAEKLF
TRBJ2-1 | TRBV10-3 | AITSTGGGAHNEQF
TRBJ1-1 | TRBV5-5 | ASSFTRGGTEAF
TRBJ2-7 | TRBV5-6 | ASSPTYTGGEQY
TRBJ2-1 | TRBV5-1 | ASSHDRGGNEQF
TRBJ1-1 | TRBV19 | ASANPDVNTEAF
TRBJ2-2 | TRBV7-9 | ASSPGTGLATGELF
TRBJ1-4 | TRBV5-1 | ASSLLADRPNEKLF
TRBJ2-5 | TRBV11-2 | ASTRVGGGAGETQY
TRBJ2-1 | TRBV7-2 | ASSWGGEQF
TRBJ1-6 | TRBV10-3 | AIKVQENSPLH
TRBJ1-5 | TRBV6-1 | ASTGTVNQPQH
TRBJ2-1 | TRBV6-2/TRBV6-3 | ASSYMSTTSGRGDEQF
TRBJ1-2 | TRBV10-3 | AISSRGRGDYGYT
TRBJ1-3 | TRBV6-1 | ASSEVGRGRGNTIY
TRBJ2-1 | TRBV3-1 | ASSQDRGSYNEQF